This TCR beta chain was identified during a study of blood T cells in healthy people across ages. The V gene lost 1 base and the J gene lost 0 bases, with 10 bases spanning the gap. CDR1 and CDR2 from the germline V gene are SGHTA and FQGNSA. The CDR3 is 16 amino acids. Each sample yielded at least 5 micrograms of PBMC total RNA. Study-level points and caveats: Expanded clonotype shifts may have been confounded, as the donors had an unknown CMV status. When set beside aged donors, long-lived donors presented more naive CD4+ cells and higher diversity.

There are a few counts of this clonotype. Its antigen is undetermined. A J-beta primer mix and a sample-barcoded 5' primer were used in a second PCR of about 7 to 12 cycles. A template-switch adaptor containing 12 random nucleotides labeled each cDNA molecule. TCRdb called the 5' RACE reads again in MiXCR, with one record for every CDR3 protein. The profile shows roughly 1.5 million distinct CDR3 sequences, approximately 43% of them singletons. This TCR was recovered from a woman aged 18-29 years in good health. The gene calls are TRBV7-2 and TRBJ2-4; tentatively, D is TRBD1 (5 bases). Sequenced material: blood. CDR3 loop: CASSLGAGLAKNIQYF. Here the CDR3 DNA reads TGTGCCAGCAGCTTAGGGGCAGGGCTAGCCAAAAACATTCAGTACTTC. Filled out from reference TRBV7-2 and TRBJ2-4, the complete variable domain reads GAGVSQSPSNKVTEKGKDVELRCDPISGHTALYWYRQSLGQGLEFLIYFQGNSAPDKSGLPSDRFSAERTGGSVSTLTIQRTQQEDSAVYLCASSLGAGLAKNIQYFGAGTRLSVL.